The clone carrying this T cell receptor (beta chain) was detected a few times. The CDR3 runs 13 residues. Looked up from germline, CDR1 is MNHNS and CDR2 is SASEGT. V dropped 9 bases and J dropped 4 bases, with 15 bases sitting between them. CD4+ cells were split into CD45RA+ naive and CD45RA-negative memory subsets. The data originate from a study of shared clonotypes between healthy human individuals. Study background: Donor composition was two women and a few men, aged 18 to 49.

Researchers divided each subset's genomic DNA evenly across several immunoSEQ plates. Profiled with immunoSEQ multiplex PCR; TCRdb holds only in-frame clones, not every one. Among about a million clones listed, more than 65% were seen once. V is TRBV6-1 and J is TRBJ1-1; D is perhaps TRBD1 (5 bases). The sequencing sample was made of memory CD4+ T cells sorted from blood. Subset meaning: CD45RA-negative fraction. This TCR derives from a man aged 18 to 30 in good health. CDR3 protein: CASHAGRGTEAFF. The CDR3 region has the DNA TGTGCCAGTCATGCGGGGCGGGGCACTGAAGCTTTCTTT.